This T cell receptor beta chain was sequenced for a study of cytomegalovirus exposure and HLA in healthy donors. Trimming removed 7 bases at V and 4 bases at J, with 16 bases between. The germline CDR1 and CDR2 sequences are MNHEY and SVGAGI. This CDR3 spans 14 amino acids. On this clone itself: Its specificity is unknown.

Generated by immunoSEQ multiplex PCR, the TCRdb table keeps only in-frame clones and is missing some. The profile shows 170,000 or so clones, 80% to 85% of them singletons. Study-level results: The study designated roughly 150 TCR beta chains cytomegalovirus-associated. Confirmation in vitro established that a few CMV-associated chains were specific for CMV antigens. Published work reported that the classifier diagnosed cytomegalovirus status with high specificity and sensitivity.

This clonotype was obtained from a woman younger than 35 in good health and CMV-seropositive. Sequenced: PBMCs. V and J are TRBV6-5 and TRBJ1-1; D might be TRBD1 (6 bases). This CDR3 is CASTRRGARTEAFF. The CDR3, as DNA: TGTGCCAGCACCCGGCGGGGGGCCCGCACTGAAGCTTTCTTT.